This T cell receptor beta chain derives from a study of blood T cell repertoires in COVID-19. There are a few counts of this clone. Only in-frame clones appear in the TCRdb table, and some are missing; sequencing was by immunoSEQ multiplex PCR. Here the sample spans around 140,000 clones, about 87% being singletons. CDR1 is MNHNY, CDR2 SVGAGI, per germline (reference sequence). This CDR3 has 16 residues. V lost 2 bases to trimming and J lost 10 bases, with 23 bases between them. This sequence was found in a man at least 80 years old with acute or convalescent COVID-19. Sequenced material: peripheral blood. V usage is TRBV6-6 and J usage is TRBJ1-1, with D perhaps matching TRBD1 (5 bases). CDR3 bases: TGTGCCAGCAGTTACCCCCTAATGAAGACAGAAGTAGGAGCTTTCTTT. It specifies CASSYPLMKTEVGAFF.